This is a list of T cell receptor beta chains from one sample in a study of blood T cell repertoires in COVID-19. Sequenced by immunoSEQ multiplex PCR; TCRdb stores in-frame clones only, minus some. This table has about 75,000 clones, almost 90% appearing once. The sequenced material came from peripheral blood. Receptor source: a human donor in a cohort sampled during active COVID-19. CDR3s include the opening cysteine and the closing phenylalanine or tryptophan. A D gene is named only where the DNA matches it firmly. Not all rows give a size; the values are once, few, many and, for expanded clones, a class.

d_call,v_call,j_call,clone_size,cdr3_nt,cdr3_aa
-,TRBV4-3,TRBJ2-3,-,TGCGCCAGCAGCCAAGTAGGGTCGGTTCAGCGGAGCACAGATACGCAGTATTTT,CASSQVGSVQRSTDTQYF
-,TRBV10-1,TRBJ2-7,-,TGCGCCAGCAGTGAGTCGACTCGGGCAGGGACCTACGAGCAGTACTTC,CASSESTRAGTYEQYF
TRBD2,TRBV27,TRBJ2-5,-,TGTGCCAGCAGTTGGGCTAGCGGGAGGGCCTGGGAGACCCAGTACTTC,CASSWASGRAWETQYF
TRBD1,TRBV11-2,TRBJ2-2,-,TGTGCCAGCAGCTCACTACAGGGGAAGAACACCGGGGAGCTGTTTTTT,CASSSLQGKNTGELFF
TRBD1,TRBV29-1,TRBJ1-2,-,TGCAGCGTTGAAGATCCGGGACAGGGAGTATATGGCTACACCTTC,CSVEDPGQGVYGYTF
-,TRBV5-4,TRBJ2-2,-,TGTGCCAGCAGCTTGGCTCATTCAGGGGAAACCGGGGAGCTGTTTTTT,CASSLAHSGETGELFF
TRBD1,TRBV19,TRBJ2-7,many,TGTGCCAGTAGACCCTCCGGGACAGGGAACTACGAGCAGTACTTC,CASRPSGTGNYEQYF
-,TRBV9,TRBJ2-2,few,TGTGCCAGCAGCGTAAACCTCGGTAACACCGGGGAGCTGTTTTTT,CASSVNLGNTGELFF
-,TRBV11-2,TRBJ1-1,-,TGTGCCAGCAGCCTAGTATTGGGCACTAACACTGAAGCTTTCTTT,CASSLVLGTNTEAFF
-,TRBV2,TRBJ2-5,-,TGTGCCAGCAGTGGGCGCGGGGAGACCCAGTACTTC,CASSGRGETQYF
-,TRBV4-2,TRBJ2-7,-,TGTGCCAGCAGCTCACGGGTGGATTCCTACGAGCAGTACTTC,CASSSRVDSYEQYF
-,TRBV27,TRBJ2-7,-,TGTGCCAGCAGAGGCCGGGGGTACGAGCAGTACTTC,CASRGRGYEQYF
-,TRBV7-2,TRBJ2-5,-,TGTGCCAGCAGCTTTGGGGGCGGAGAGACCCAGTACTTC,CASSFGGGETQYF
TRBD1,TRBV29-1,TRBJ1-1,-,TGCAGCGGGGGACAGGGGGGTCGGAACACTGAAGCTTTCTTT,CSGGQGGRNTEAFF
-,TRBV19,TRBJ2-3,-,TGTGCCAGTAGTATGGGTCGAGGGCCAGATACGCAGTATTTT,CASSMGRGPDTQYF
-,TRBV27,TRBJ1-5,-,TGTGCCAGCAGCCCTAGAGCAGGGCATAGCAATCAGCCCCAGCATTTT,CASSPRAGHSNQPQHF
-,TRBV5-8,TRBJ1-2,-,TGTGCCAGCAGCTTTGACAGTTGGCTCTATGGCTACACCTTC,CASSFDSWLYGYTF
-,TRBV5-4,TRBJ2-7,-,TGTGCCAGCAGCCCGAGGCAGGGGGGTACCTACGAGCAGTACTTC,CASSPRQGGTYEQYF
-,TRBV25-1,TRBJ1-1,once,TGTGCCAGCAGTTTAGTGGACACTGAAGCTTTCTTT,CASSLVDTEAFF
-,TRBV5-1,TRBJ2-7,few,TGCGCCAGCAGCTCTCGACAGCCCGGCTCCTACGAGCAGTACTTC,CASSSRQPGSYEQYF
-,TRBV12-3/TRBV12-4,TRBJ2-2,-,TGTGCCAGCAGTCTCCAGGGCGGGGAGCTGTTTTTT,CASSLQGGELFF
-,TRBV5-1,TRBJ2-3,-,TGCGCCAGCAGCTTGTACCAGATGGGAGCAGCAGATACGCAGTATTTT,CASSLYQMGAADTQYF
TRBD2,TRBV11-2,TRBJ2-1,-,TGTGCCAGCAGCTATCTAGCGGGAGGGAACAATGAGCAGTTCTTC,CASSYLAGGNNEQFF
-,TRBV19,TRBJ2-6,-,TGTGCCAGTAGTGCGGGGAACCCCTCTGGGGCCAACGTCCTGACTTTC,CASSAGNPSGANVLTF
TRBD1,TRBV18,TRBJ1-1,-,TGTGCCAGCTCAGCTTTACAGGGGCCCAGACCCATGAACACTGAAGCTTTCTTT,CASSALQGPRPMNTEAFF
-,TRBV2,TRBJ1-5,-,TGTGCCAGCAGTGACCAGGCAGCCGCCGGTCAGCCCCAGCATTTT,CASSDQAAAGQPQHF
-,TRBV7-2,TRBJ2-2,-,TGTGCCAGCAGCTTAACAGGGAGCGCGAACACCGGGGAGCTGTTTTTT,CASSLTGSANTGELFF
TRBD2,TRBV11-1,TRBJ2-1,once,TGTGCCAGCAGCTTAGGAGCGGGAGTAACGAATGAGCAGTTCTTC,CASSLGAGVTNEQFF
-,TRBV12-3/TRBV12-4,TRBJ2-3,-,TGTGCCAGCAGTTTGTACACAGATACGCAGTATTTT,CASSLYTDTQYF
TRBD2,TRBV2,TRBJ2-5,-,TGTGCCAGCAGTGAACGTAGCGGGGGGCAAGAGACCCAGTACTTC,CASSERSGGQETQYF
TRBD2,TRBV5-4,TRBJ2-3,-,TGTGCCAGCAGCCCGGGGACTAGCGGGGTTAGCACAGATACGCAGTATTTT,CASSPGTSGVSTDTQYF
TRBD2,TRBV19,TRBJ2-3,-,TGTGCCAGTAGTATCGCGACTAGCGGGAGAGGAGATACGCAGTATTTT,CASSIATSGRGDTQYF
-,TRBV6-5,TRBJ1-2,-,TGTGCCAGCAGGGCCGGACTGTGGGGCTACACCTTC,CASRAGLWGYTF
TRBD1,TRBV18,TRBJ1-5,-,TGTGCCAGCTCACGGGCAGGGGGATTCAATCAGCCCCAGCATTTT,CASSRAGGFNQPQHF
-,TRBV19,TRBJ1-4,-,TGTGCCAGTAGGCGGGGGAGAACTAATGAAAAACTGTTTTTT,CASRRGRTNEKLFF
TRBD1,TRBV7-9,TRBJ1-1,few,TGTGCCAGCAGCTTAGCTCGACAGGGGATTGCTTTCTTT,CASSLARQGIAFF
TRBD2,TRBV24-1,TRBJ2-1,-,TGTGCCACCAGTGACGCTCCGAGACTAGCGGACTACAATGAGCAGTTCTTC,CATSDAPRLADYNEQFF